Described below is a single T cell receptor beta chain sequence and its context. These data are taken from a study of T cells in Graves' hyperthyroidism and ophthalmopathy. Study overall: Once the initial diagnosis was made, peripheral blood was obtained before any treatment.

Amplified TCR beta CDR3 regions derived from RNA transcripts. HTBI primers were employed in a first-round RT-PCR of the TCR CDR3. TCRdb redid the calling of the multiplex PCR reads with MiXCR, one entry per CDR3 protein. This sample has more than 550,000 distinct CDR3 sequences, with 17% found just once. This CDR3 is built from 15 residues. The germline gives CDR1 SGHTA, CDR2 FQGTGA. Losses at the gene ends were 2 bases for V and 7 bases for J; bases not matched to a gene: 6. The patients, who ranged from 18 to 65 in age, presented with newly diagnosed hyperthyroidism lasting under 2 months. Material for sequencing was blood. The chain has TRBV7-3 and TRBJ2-3; TRBD2 aligns across 10 bases. The TCR originated in a man aged 45-65 years with Graves' hyperthyroidism. The CDR3 DNA reads TGTGCCAGCAGCTTAGGACTAGCGGTCGGGCATACGCAGTATTTT. Translating gives CASSLGLAVGHTQYF.